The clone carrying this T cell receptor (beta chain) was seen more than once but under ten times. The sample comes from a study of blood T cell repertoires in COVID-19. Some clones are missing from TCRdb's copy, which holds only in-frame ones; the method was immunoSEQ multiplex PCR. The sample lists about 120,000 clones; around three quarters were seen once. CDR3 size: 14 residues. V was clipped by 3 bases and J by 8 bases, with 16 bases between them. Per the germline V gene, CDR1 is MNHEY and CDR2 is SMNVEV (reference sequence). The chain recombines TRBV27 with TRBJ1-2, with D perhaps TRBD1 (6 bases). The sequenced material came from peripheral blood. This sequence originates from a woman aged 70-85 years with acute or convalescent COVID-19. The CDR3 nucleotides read TGTGCCAGCAGTTTGGGTGACAGGTTCGGCGGCTACACCTTC. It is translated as CASSLGDRFGGYTF.